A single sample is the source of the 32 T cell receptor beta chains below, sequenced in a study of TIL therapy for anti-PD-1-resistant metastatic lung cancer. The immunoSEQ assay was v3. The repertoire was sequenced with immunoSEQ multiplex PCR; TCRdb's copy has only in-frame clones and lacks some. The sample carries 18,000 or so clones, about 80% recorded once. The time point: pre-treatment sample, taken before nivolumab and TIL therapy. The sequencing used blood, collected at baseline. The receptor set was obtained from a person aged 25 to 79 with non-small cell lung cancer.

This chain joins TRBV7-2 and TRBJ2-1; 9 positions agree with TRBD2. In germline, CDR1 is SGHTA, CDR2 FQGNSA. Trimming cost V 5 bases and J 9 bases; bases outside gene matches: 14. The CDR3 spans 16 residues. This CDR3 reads CASSPQGVAGVGEQFF. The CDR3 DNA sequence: TGTGCCAGCAGCCCCCAGGGGGTAGCGGGAGTCGGTGAGCAGTTCTTC.

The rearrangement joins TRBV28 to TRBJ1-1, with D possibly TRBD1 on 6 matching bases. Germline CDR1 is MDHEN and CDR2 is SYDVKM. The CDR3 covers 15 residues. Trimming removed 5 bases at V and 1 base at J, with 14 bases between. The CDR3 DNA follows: TGTGCCAGCAGTCCTCGCTCCAGGGGGAACACTGAAGCTTTCTTT. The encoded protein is CASSPRSRGNTEAFF.

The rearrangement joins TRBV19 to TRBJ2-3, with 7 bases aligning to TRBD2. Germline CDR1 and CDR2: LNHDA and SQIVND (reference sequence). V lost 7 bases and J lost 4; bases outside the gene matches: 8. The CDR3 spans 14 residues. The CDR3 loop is CASKLAGVADTQYF. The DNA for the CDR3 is TGTGCCAGTAAATTGGCGGGAGTTGCAGATACGCAGTATTTT. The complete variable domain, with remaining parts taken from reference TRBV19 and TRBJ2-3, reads DGGITQSPKYLFRKEGQNVTLSCEQNLNHDAMYWYRQDPGQGLRLIYYSQIVNDFQKGDIAEGYSVSREKKESFPLTVTSAQKNPTAFYLCASKLAGVADTQYFGPGTRLTVL.

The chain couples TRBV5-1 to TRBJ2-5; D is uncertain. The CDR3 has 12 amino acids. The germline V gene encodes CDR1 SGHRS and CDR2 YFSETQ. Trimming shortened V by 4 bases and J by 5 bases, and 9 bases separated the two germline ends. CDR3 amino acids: CASSPDWETQYF. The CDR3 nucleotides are TGCGCCAGCAGCCCGGATTGGGAGACCCAGTACTTC.

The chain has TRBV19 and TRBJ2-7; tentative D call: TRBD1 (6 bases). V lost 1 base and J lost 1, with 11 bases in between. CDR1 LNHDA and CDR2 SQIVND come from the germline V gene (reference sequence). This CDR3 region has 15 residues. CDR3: CASSIGGTSSYEQYF. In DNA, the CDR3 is TGTGCCAGTAGTATAGGGGGGACAAGTTCCTACGAGCAGTACTTC.

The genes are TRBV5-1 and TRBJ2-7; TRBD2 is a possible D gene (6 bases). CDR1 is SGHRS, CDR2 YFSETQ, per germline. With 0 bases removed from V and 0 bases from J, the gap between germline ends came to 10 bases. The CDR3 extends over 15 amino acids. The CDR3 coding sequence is TGCGCCAGCAGCTTGGACGGGGGAAGCTCCTACGAGCAGTACTTC. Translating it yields CASSLDGGSSYEQYF.

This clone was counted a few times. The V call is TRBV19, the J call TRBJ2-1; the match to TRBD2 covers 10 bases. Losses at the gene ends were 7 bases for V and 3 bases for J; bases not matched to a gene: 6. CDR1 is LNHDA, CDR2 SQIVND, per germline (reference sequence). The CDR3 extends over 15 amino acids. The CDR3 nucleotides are TGTGCCAGTACCTTTAGCGGGAGGATCTACAATGAGCAGTTCTTC. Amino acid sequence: CASTFSGRIYNEQFF.

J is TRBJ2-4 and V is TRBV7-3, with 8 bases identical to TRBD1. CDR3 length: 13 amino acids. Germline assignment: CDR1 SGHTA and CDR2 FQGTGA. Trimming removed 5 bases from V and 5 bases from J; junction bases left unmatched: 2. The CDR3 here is CASSQGQENIQYF. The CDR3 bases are TGTGCCAGCAGCCAGGGACAGGAAAACATTCAGTACTTC.

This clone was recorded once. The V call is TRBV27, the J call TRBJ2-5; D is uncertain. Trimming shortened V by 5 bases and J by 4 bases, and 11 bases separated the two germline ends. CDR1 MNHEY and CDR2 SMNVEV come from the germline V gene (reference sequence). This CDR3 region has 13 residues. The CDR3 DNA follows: TGTGCCAGCAGTCCACGAACTGGAGAGACCCAGTACTTC. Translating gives CASSPRTGETQYF.

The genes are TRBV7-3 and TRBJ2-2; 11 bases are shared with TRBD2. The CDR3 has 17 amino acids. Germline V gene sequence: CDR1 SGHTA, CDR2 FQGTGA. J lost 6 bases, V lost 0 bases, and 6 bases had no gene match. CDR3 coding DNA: TGTGCCAGCAGCTTAACGAGACTAGCGGGACGGTCCGGGGAGCTGTTTTTT. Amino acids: CASSLTRLAGRSGELFF.

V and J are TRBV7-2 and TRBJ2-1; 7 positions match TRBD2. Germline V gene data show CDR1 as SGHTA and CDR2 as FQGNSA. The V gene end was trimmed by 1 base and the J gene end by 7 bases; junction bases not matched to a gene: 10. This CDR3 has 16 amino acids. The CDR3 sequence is CASSLVNGAGRNEQFF. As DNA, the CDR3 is TGTGCCAGCAGCTTAGTTAACGGGGCCGGGAGGAATGAGCAGTTCTTC.

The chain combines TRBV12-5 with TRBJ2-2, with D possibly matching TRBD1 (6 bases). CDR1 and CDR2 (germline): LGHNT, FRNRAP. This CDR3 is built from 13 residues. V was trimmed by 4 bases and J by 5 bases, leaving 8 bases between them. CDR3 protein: CASGSGVTGELFF. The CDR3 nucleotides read TGTGCTAGTGGTTCAGGGGTTACCGGGGAGCTGTTTTTT.

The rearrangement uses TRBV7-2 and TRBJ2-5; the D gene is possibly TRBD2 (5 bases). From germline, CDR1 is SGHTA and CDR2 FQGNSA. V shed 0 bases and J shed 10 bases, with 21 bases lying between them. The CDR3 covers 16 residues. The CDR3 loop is CASSLAVQEGQEGQYF. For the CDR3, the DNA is TGTGCCAGCAGCTTAGCGGTCCAGGAAGGGCAAGAGGGCCAGTACTTC. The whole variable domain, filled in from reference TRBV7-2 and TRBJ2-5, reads GAGVSQSPSNKVTEKGKDVELRCDPISGHTALYWYRQSLGQGLEFLIYFQGNSAPDKSGLPSDRFSAERTGGSVSTLTIQRTQQEDSAVYLCASSLAVQEGQEGQYFGPGTRLLVL.

CDR3 DNA sequence: TGTGCCAGCAGCACCACAACTAGGTCGGCGCAGTATTTT. It translates to CASSTTTRSAQYF. The V and J genes are TRBV7-3 and TRBJ2-3; D possibly corresponds to TRBD2 (5 bases). Germline CDR1 is SGHTA and CDR2 is FQGTGA. V was clipped by 5 bases and J by 10 bases, with 16 bases between them. The CDR3 length is 13 residues.

The CDR3 DNA follows: TGTGCCAGCAGTGGGGCGGAGAGCTCCTACAATGAGCAGTTCTTC. The encoded protein is CASSGAESSYNEQFF. The chain recombines TRBV2 with TRBJ2-1, with D unresolved. With 4 bases removed from V and 0 bases from J, the gap between germline ends came to 10 bases. The CDR3 is 15 residues long. In germline, CDR1 is SNHLY, CDR2 FYNNEI.

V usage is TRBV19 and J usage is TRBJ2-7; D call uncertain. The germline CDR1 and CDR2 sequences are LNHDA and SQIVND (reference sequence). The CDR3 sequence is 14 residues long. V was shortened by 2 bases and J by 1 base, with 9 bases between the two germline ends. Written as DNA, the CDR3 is TGTGCCAGTAGTATACCGGGTCTATCCTACGAGCAGTACTTC. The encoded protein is CASSIPGLSYEQYF.

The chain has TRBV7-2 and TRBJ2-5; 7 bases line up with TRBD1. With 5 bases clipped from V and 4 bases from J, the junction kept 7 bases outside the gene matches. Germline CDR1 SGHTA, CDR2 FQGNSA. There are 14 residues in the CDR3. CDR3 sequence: CASSPRTGGETQYF. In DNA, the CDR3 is TGTGCCAGCAGCCCTCGGACAGGCGGAGAGACCCAGTACTTC.

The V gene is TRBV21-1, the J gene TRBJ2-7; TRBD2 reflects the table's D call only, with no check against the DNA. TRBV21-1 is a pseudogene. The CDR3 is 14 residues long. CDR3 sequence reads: CARTGLRSSGEQYF. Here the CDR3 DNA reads TGTGCCAGAACCGGACTGAGGAGTTCGGGGGAGCAGTACTTC.

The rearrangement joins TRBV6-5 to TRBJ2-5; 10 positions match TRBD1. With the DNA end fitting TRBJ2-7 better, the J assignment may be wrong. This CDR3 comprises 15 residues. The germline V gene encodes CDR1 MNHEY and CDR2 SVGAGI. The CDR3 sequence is CASSYSDRGRYEQYF. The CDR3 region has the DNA TGTGCCAGCAGTTACTCGGACAGGGGGAGATACGAGCAGTACTTC.

Written as DNA, the CDR3 is TGTGCCAGCAGTCCGGGGGGACCCCATCAGCCCCAGCATTTT. Amino acid sequence: CASSPGGPHQPQHF. V usage is TRBV6-6 and J usage is TRBJ1-5; D perhaps matches TRBD1 (5 bases). Germline assignment: CDR1 MNHNY and CDR2 SVGAGI (reference sequence). Trimming took 5 bases from V and 5 from J, leaving 13 bases between them. This CDR3 is built from 14 residues.

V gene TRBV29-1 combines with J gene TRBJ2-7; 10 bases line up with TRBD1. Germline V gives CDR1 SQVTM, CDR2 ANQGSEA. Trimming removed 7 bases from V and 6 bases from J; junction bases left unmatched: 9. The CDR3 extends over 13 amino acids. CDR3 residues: CSGGTGDYREQYF. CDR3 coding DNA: TGCAGCGGAGGGACAGGGGACTACCGCGAGCAGTACTTC.

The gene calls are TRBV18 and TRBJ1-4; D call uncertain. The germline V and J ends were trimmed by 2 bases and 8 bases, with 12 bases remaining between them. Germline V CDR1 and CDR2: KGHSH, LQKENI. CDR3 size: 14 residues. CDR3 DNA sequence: TGTGCCAGCTCACCAGGACGGGCGGAGGAAAAACTGTTTTTT. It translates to CASSPGRAEEKLFF.

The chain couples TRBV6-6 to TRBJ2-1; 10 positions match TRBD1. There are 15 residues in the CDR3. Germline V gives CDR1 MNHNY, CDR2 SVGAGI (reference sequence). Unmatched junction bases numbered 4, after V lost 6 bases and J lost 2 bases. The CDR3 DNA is TGTGCCAGCAGGGAGGGACAGGGGCCCTACAATGAGCAGTTCTTC. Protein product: CASREGQGPYNEQFF.

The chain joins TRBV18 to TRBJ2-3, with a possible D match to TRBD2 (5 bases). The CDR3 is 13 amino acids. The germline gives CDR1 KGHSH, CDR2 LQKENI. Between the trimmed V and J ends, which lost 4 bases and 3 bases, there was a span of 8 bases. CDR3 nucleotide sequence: TGTGCCAGCTCACTCCGGGAAACAGATACGCAGTATTTT. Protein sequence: CASSLRETDTQYF.

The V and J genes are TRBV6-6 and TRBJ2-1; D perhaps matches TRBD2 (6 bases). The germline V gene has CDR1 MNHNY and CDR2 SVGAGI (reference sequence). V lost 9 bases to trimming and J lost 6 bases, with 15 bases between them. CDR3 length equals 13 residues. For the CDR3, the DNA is TGTGCCAGTCGACTAGAGTCAGGCAATGAGCAGTTCTTC. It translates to CASRLESGNEQFF.

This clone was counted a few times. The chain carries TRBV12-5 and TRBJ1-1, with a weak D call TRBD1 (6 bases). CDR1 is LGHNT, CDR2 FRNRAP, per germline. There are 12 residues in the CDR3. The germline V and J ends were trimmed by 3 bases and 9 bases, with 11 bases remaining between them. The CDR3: CASGFGQGQAFF. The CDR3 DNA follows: TGTGCTAGTGGTTTTGGGCAGGGGCAAGCTTTCTTT.

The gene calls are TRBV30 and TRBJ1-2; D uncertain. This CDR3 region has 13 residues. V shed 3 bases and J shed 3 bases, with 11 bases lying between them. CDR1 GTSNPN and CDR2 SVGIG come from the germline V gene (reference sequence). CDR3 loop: CAWSHGNDYGYTF. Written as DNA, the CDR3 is TGTGCCTGGAGCCATGGGAACGACTATGGCTACACCTTC.

The chain's CDR3 is CASSYWEETQYF. CDR3 bases: TGTGCCAGCAGCTATTGGGAAGAGACCCAGTACTTC. The chain uses TRBV7-9 and TRBJ2-5; no clear D gene. There are 12 residues in the CDR3. Germline values: CDR1 SEHNR, CDR2 FQNEAQ (reference sequence). Trimming took off 4 bases at V and 3 bases at J, with 6 bases between the two ends. Looking up the rest from reference TRBV7-9 and TRBJ2-5 gives the full variable domain: DTGVSQNPRHKITKRGQNVTFRCDPISEHNRLYWYRQTLGQGPEFLTYFQNEAQLEKSRLLSDRFSAERPKGSFSTLEIQRTEQGDSAMYLCASSYWEETQYFGPGTRLLVL.

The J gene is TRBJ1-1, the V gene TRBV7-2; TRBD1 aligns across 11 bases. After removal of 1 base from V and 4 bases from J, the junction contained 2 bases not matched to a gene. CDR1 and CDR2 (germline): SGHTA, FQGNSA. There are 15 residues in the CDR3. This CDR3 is CASSLVGQGGTEAFF. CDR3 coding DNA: TGTGCCAGCAGCTTAGTGGGACAGGGGGGCACTGAAGCTTTCTTT.

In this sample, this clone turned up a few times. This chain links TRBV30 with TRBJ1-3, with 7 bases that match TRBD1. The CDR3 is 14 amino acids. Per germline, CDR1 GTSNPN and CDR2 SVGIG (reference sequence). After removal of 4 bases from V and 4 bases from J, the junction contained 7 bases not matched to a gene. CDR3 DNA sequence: TGTGCCTGGAACCGGGACAGATCGGGAAACACCATATATTTT. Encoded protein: CAWNRDRSGNTIYF.

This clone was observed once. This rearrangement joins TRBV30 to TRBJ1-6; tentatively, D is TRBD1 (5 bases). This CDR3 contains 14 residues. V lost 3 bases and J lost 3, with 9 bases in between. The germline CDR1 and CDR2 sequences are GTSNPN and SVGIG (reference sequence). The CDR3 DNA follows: TGTGCCTGGAGACCGGGACGCTATAATTCACCCCTCCACTTT. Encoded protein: CAWRPGRYNSPLHF.

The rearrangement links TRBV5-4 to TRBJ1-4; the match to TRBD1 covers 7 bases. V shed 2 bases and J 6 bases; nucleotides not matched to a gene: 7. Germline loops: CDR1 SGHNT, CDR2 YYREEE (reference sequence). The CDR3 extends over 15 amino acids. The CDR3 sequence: CASSLTAGGDEKLFF. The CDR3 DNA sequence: TGTGCCAGCAGCTTAACAGCAGGGGGGGATGAAAAACTGTTTTTT.